The 22 T cell receptor beta chains below were found in one sample sequenced in a study of low-dose radiotherapy and immunotherapy resistance in tumors. Primers targeting TRAV and TRBV primed first-strand cDNA, covering alpha and beta chains. The TCRs were subjected to amplification over about 20 PCR cycles employing a constant-region primer in conjunction with a V-primer adapter. Using its own MiXCR run on the reads, TCRdb lists one record per CDR3 protein. The sample contains approximately 80,000 distinct CDR3 sequences, 15% to 20% of which appear only once. Documented time point: after trial treatment. This sample's treatment: LDRT plus nivolumab, ipilimumab, low-dose cyclophosphamide and aspirin (RACIN trial). The sample here was PBMCs, taken after low-dose radiotherapy plus immunotherapy. The receptors were gathered from a male donor with prostate cancer.

This clonotype was detected ten times or more. As DNA, the CDR3 is TGTGCCAGCAGTTACTCGGGACAGGGGTCGGCAGCTTACAATGAGCAGTTCTTC. It yields the protein CASSYSGQGSAAYNEQFF. V usage is TRBV6-6 and J usage is TRBJ2-1; 10 bases map to TRBD1. The CDR3 loop spans 18 amino acids. Trimming removed 0 bases from V and 4 bases from J; junction bases left unmatched: 9. CDR1 and CDR2 (germline): MNHNY, SVGAGI (reference sequence).

For this clonotype: At one of its ends the junction is not consistent with the germline gene, which may arise from a read error. The J gene is TRBJ2-1, the V gene TRBV15, with D possibly matching TRBD2 (6 bases). The CDR3 totals 16 residues. Germline V lookup: CDR1 LNHNV, CDR2 YYDKDF (reference sequence). The CDR3, as DNA: TGTGTCACCAGCAGAGATCCGAGCGGGTGGGCTGATGAGCAGTTCTTC. Protein product: CVTSRDPSGWADEQFF.

This clonotype was detected many times. This rearrangement joins TRBV7-2 to TRBJ2-3; D unresolved. V gave up 1 base and J gave up 4 bases, with 6 bases separating them. This CDR3 comprises 13 residues. CDR1 is SGHTA and CDR2 is FQGNSA in the germline V gene. CDR3 sequence (DNA): TGTGCCAGCAGCTTAGGACTTTCAGATACGCAGTATTTT. Its translation is CASSLGLSDTQYF.

Regarding this clonotype: A single base is all that separates this from a far larger clone, so a read error is likely. The chain recombines TRBV29-1 with TRBJ2-1, with no clear D. Germline V gives CDR1 SQVTM, CDR2 ANQGSEA. With 5 bases removed from V and 10 bases from J, the gap between germline ends came to 12 bases. The CDR3 covers 11 residues. The CDR3 region has the DNA TGCAGCGTTCTGGTAGCCTACGAGCAGTTCTTC. Its translation is CSVLVAYEQFF.

This clonotype was observed many times. The J gene is TRBJ1-4, the V gene TRBV19; D may be TRBD1 (6 bases). V was cut by 7 bases and J by 6 bases, with 12 bases left in between. The CDR3 has 13 amino acids. The germline V gene has CDR1 LNHDA and CDR2 SQIVND (reference sequence). The CDR3 DNA follows: TGTGCCAGTAAGGGGGGCACGGATGAAAAACTGTTTTTT. Protein product: CASKGGTDEKLFF.

The chain employs TRBV2 and TRBJ2-2, with D unclear. The germline V gene has CDR1 SNHLY and CDR2 FYNNEI. The V gene lost 6 bases and the J gene lost 2 bases, with 10 bases spanning the gap. The CDR3 has 14 amino acids. The CDR3 DNA follows: TGTGCCAGCAGGTCGATTAGAAACACCGGGGAGCTGTTTTTT. Translated: CASRSIRNTGELFF.

This clonotype was counted ten times or more. V usage is TRBV19 and J usage is TRBJ1-5; TRBD1 might be the D (6 bases). CDR3 length equals 19 residues. Per germline, CDR1 LNHDA and CDR2 SQIVND (reference sequence). Trimming left V 6 bases short and J 0 bases short, with 24 bases between. The CDR3 here is CASRSGGANQGYSNQPQHF. The CDR3 DNA is TGTGCCAGTAGGTCCGGGGGCGCGAATCAGGGTTATAGCAATCAGCCCCAGCATTTT.

The chain is built from TRBV5-1 and TRBJ1-1; unclear D gene. The CDR3 extends over 15 amino acids. CDR1 SGHRS and CDR2 YFSETQ come from the germline V gene. The ends were cut back, 1 base at V and 5 bases at J, with 15 bases in the middle. The CDR3 spells CASSLNSLGGTEAFF. DNA of the CDR3: TGCGCCAGCAGCTTGAATAGTCTGGGTGGGACTGAAGCTTTCTTT.

This clonotype was observed at least ten times. The chain uses TRBV20-1 and TRBJ2-2; 7 nucleotides match TRBD2. Germline V gene sequence: CDR1 DFQATT, CDR2 SNEGSKA (reference sequence). The CDR3 is made up of 14 amino acids. The V segment lost 3 bases and the J segment 5 bases; nucleotides outside the gene matches: 6. The CDR3 DNA reads TGCAGTGCTAGCATTGCGGGAGTTACCGGGGAGCTGTTTTTT. The encoded protein is CSASIAGVTGELFF.

This clonotype was counted ten times or more. The chain links TRBV6-6 to TRBJ2-2; D uncertain. Germline-derived CDR1 and CDR2 are MNHNY and SVGAGI (reference sequence). CDR3 length: 16 amino acids. Between the trimmed V and J ends, which lost 4 bases and 4 bases, there was a span of 16 bases. This chain's CDR3 is CASSLDIRGRTGELFF. CDR3 DNA: TGTGCCAGCAGTTTAGACATACGAGGACGCACCGGGGAGCTGTTTTTT.

This clonotype has ten or more counts. The rearrangement links TRBV5-1 to TRBJ1-3; TRBD1 is a possible D gene (6 bases). Germline loops: CDR1 SGHRS, CDR2 YFSETQ. The CDR3 length is 15 residues. Trimming removed 0 bases at V and 3 bases at J, with 10 bases between. The DNA of the CDR3 is TGCGCCAGCAGCTTGGATGGGGGCTTTGGAAACACCATATATTTT. Translated: CASSLDGGFGNTIYF.

The V and J genes are TRBV9 and TRBJ2-6, with D possibly matching TRBD2 (7 bases). Per germline, CDR1 SGDLS and CDR2 YYNGEE. This CDR3 is built from 18 residues. Trimming left V 1 base short and J 4 bases short, with 18 bases between. CDR3 sequence (DNA): TGTGCCAGCAGCGTATCCAAGGGGGGGGCGAGGGGGGCCAACGTCCTGACTTTC. This gives the protein CASSVSKGGARGANVLTF.

This clonotype came up many times. J is TRBJ2-1 and V is TRBV6-2 or TRBV6-3; D call uncertain. The CDR3 runs to 14 residues. Trimming stripped 6 bases from V and 8 bases from J, with 17 bases between. Germline loops: CDR1 MNHEY, CDR2 SVGEGT. This chain's CDR3 is CASRDGQWAYEQFF. CDR3 in DNA: TGTGCCAGCAGGGACGGTCAGTGGGCGTATGAGCAGTTCTTC.

This clonotype was seen a handful of times. This chain links TRBV7-9 with TRBJ2-5; D gene uncertain. The CDR3 consists of 14 residues. V lost 2 bases and J 2 bases, leaving 9 bases between the germline ends. CDR1 is SEHNR, CDR2 FQNEAQ, per germline (reference sequence). DNA for the CDR3: TGTGCCAGCAGCTTATTGGGCTTACAAGAGACCCAGTACTTC. Amino acid sequence: CASSLLGLQETQYF.

This clonotype was seen at least ten times. V is TRBV28 and J is TRBJ2-5, with TRBD2 matching 8 bases. The CDR3 totals 15 residues. Germline CDR1 and CDR2: MDHEN and SYDVKM. Unmatched junction bases numbered 10, after V lost 6 bases and J lost 4 bases. The CDR3, as DNA: TGTGCCAGCAGCTCGGCCGGGAGCGGGAGAGAGACCCAGTACTTC. Translating gives CASSSAGSGRETQYF. The full variable domain, in which reference TRBV28 and TRBJ2-5 provide the parts outside the CDR3, is DVKVTQSSRYLVKRTGEKVFLECVQDMDHENMFWYRQDPGLGLRLIYFSYDVKMKEKGDIPEGYSVSREKKERFSLILESASTNQTSMYLCASSSAGSGRETQYFGPGTRLLVL.

Ten or more counts support this clonotype. The chain couples TRBV5-6 to TRBJ1-2, with 8 bases aligning to TRBD1. J was trimmed by 6 bases and V by 4 bases; bases with no gene match: 5. Germline assignment: CDR1 SGHDT and CDR2 YYEEEE. The CDR3 is 13 amino acids. Here the CDR3 DNA reads TGTGCCAGCAGCGATACAGGGGGAAATGGCTACACCTTC. This gives the protein CASSDTGGNGYTF.

The table lists this clonotype with a count of one. V and J are TRBV27 and TRBJ2-1; 9 bases are a match to TRBD2. Germline CDR1 reads MNHEY; CDR2 reads SMNVEV (reference sequence). The CDR3 loop spans 15 amino acids. The ends lost 2 bases at V and 4 bases at J; junction bases unmatched: 3. The CDR3 sequence: CASSLAGGVYNEQFF. The CDR3 nucleotides read TGTGCCAGCAGTTTAGCGGGAGGGGTTTACAATGAGCAGTTCTTC.

Notes on this clonotype: With a far larger clone one base away, a read error is the likely cause. V and J are TRBV12-3 or TRBV12-4 and TRBJ2-5; 7 bases are a match to TRBD1. V was pared by 5 bases and J by 11 bases, with 17 bases of the junction left unmatched. The CDR3 runs 15 residues. The CDR3 nucleotides read TGTGCCAGCAGTGGCCGACAGGGCTCGTACAATGAGCAGTACTTC. Translating gives CASSGRQGSYNEQYF.

This clonotype has more than one count but fewer than ten. The chain has TRBV7-8 and TRBJ2-1; 9 bases align to TRBD2. J lost 4 bases, V lost 1 base, and 11 bases had no gene match. The length of the CDR3 is 18 residues. CDR1 is SGHVS and CDR2 is FQNEAQ in the germline V gene. The CDR3 loop is CASSLVAQTSGRYNEQFF. For the CDR3, the DNA is TGTGCCAGCAGCTTAGTGGCCCAAACTAGCGGGCGATACAATGAGCAGTTCTTC.

J is TRBJ2-7 and V is TRBV7-2; TRBD2 matches at 8 bases. The V gene end was trimmed by 3 bases and the J gene end by 2 bases; junction bases not matched to a gene: 6. The CDR3 sequence is 15 residues long. Germline V gene data show CDR1 as SGHTA and CDR2 as FQGNSA. This CDR3 is CASSLGREGPYEQYF. The DNA for the CDR3 is TGTGCCAGCAGCTTGGGACGGGAGGGCCCCTACGAGCAGTACTTC.

In regard to this clonotype: This may arise from a read error, as a much more abundant clone is one base away. The V and J genes are TRBV12-3 or TRBV12-4 and TRBJ2-1, with a tentative D call TRBD2 (5 bases). V was cut by 6 bases and J by 5 bases, with 8 bases left in between. The CDR3 runs 12 residues. The CDR3 region is CASSPGDNEQFF. The DNA of the CDR3 is TGTGCCAGCAGCCCCGGGGACAATGAGCAGTTCTTC.

This clonotype showed up just a few times. The genes are TRBV6-2 or TRBV6-3 and TRBJ1-2; D remains ambiguous. The V end was cut by 4 bases, the J end by 0 bases, with 12 bases between. Germline V gene data show CDR1 as MNHEY and CDR2 as SVGEGT. The CDR3 contains 15 residues. The CDR3 DNA is TGTGCCAGCAGTTTCAGCGTGACAACTAACTATGGCTACACCTTC. Its translation: CASSFSVTTNYGYTF.